The text below deals with one T cell receptor (beta chain). What it binds is not known. The data were obtained in a study of cytomegalovirus exposure and HLA in healthy donors. V was pared by 5 bases and J by 4 bases, with 7 bases of the junction left unmatched. This CDR3 is 15 amino acids long. Looked up from germline, CDR1 is SGHTA and CDR2 is FQGNSA. General study results and limits: According to the study, 160 or so TCR beta chains were cytomegalovirus-associated. Despite most TCR sequences being rare, some public TCRs occurred in many donors.

The donors were in the roughly 130-subject validation cohort, distinct from the roughly 670-subject first cohort. TCRdb keeps only in-frame clones here, not all; method: immunoSEQ multiplex PCR. Of about 340,000 clones listed, 80% to 90% are singletons. This clonotype originated in a woman aged 18-30 years in good health and CMV-seronegative. J is TRBJ2-2 and V is TRBV7-2, with TRBD2 identical over 7 bases. What was sequenced was PBMCs. The DNA for the CDR3 is TGTGCCAGCAGCCGGCGGGAGATGGCCACCGGGGAGCTGTTTTTT. Translated, it gives CASSRREMATGELFF.